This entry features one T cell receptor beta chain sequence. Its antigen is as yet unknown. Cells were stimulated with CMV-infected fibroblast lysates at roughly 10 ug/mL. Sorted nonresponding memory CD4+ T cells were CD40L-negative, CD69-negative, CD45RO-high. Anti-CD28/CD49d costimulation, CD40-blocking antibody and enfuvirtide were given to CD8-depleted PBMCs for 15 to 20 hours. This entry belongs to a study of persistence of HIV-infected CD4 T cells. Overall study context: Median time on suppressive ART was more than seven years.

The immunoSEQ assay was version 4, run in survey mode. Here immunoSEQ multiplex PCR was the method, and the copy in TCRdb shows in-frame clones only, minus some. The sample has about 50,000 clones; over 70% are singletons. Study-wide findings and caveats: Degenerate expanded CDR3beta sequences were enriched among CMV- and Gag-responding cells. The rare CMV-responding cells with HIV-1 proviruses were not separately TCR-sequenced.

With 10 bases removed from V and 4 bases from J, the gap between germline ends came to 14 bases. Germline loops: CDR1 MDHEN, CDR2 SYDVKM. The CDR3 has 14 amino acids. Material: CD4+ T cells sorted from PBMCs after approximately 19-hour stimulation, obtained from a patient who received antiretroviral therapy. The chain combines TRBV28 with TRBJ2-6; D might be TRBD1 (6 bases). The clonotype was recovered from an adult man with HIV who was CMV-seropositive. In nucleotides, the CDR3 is TGTGCCACCCCAGGGGCACCCGGGGCCAACGTCCTGACTTTC. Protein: CATPGAPGANVLTF.